The T cell receptor beta chain described here comes from a study of T-cell memory formation after mild COVID-19. One entry per CDR3 protein, called by TCRdb with MiXCR from the 5' RACE reads. The sample lists roughly 240,000 distinct CDR3 sequences, 15% to 20% occurring once. CDR1 SQVTM and CDR2 ANQGSEA come from the germline V gene. This CDR3 spans 12 amino acids. V gave up 6 bases and J gave up 5 bases, with 13 bases separating them. V usage is TRBV29-1 and J usage is TRBJ1-1; possible D gene TRBD1, 5 bases. The sample comprised PBMCs or a T cell subset sorted from them (not recorded which). This sequence was found in a man younger than 30 who had mild COVID-19 (a few samples of this study predate the infection). Cell type and time point are not known. The CDR3 region has the DNA TGCAGCGTCGGGACTTCGTGGACTGAAGCTTTCTTT. Its translation: CSVGTSWTEAFF.